These 14 T cell receptor beta chains were sequenced from one sample in a study of Graves' ophthalmopathy and Graves' hyperthyroidism. CDR3 regions of TCR beta were amplified from RNA transcripts. HTBI-primed RT-PCR formed the first round, and a multiplex PCR formed the second. One entry per CDR3 protein, called by TCRdb with MiXCR from the multiplex PCR reads. The table lists approximately 380,000 distinct CDR3 sequences, roughly 20% of them singletons, with roughly 3% in the top ten. The sequenced material came from peripheral blood. These receptors were obtained from a woman aged 18-29 years with stable Graves' hyperthyroidism.

The chain has TRBV5-5 and TRBJ1-6, with D perhaps TRBD1 (5 bases). CDR1 is SGHKS and CDR2 is YYEKEE in the germline V gene (reference sequence). The length of the CDR3 is 17 residues. With 4 bases removed from V and 1 base from J, the gap between germline ends came to 15 bases. This CDR3 is CASSPRGGTSYNSPLHF. Here the CDR3 DNA reads TGTGCCAGCAGCCCGAGGGGCGGAACTTCCTATAATTCACCCCTCCACTTT.

This clonotype was recorded many times. The chain combines TRBV20-1 with TRBJ2-5; 8 nucleotides agree with TRBD2. This CDR3 contains 16 residues. In germline, CDR1 is DFQATT, CDR2 SNEGSKA (reference sequence). V was pared by 0 bases and J by 5 bases, with 11 bases of the junction left unmatched. CDR3 sequence reads: CSARDRTGGPIETQYF. The CDR3 nucleotides are TGCAGTGCTAGAGACCGAACGGGAGGGCCGATCGAGACCCAGTACTTC.

This sequence joins TRBV20-1 and TRBJ2-7, with TRBD2 matching over 14 bases. J was trimmed by 6 bases and V by 6 bases; bases with no gene match: 4. The CDR3 covers 13 residues. Germline-derived CDR1 and CDR2 are DFQATT and SNEGSKA (reference sequence). The CDR3 bases are TGCAGTGCCCCCGGACTAGCGGGGGGCGAGCAGTACTTC. Its protein is CSAPGLAGGEQYF.

As to this clonotype: The CDR3 does not end in the conserved phenylalanine or tryptophan, so this is likely a read error. The gene calls are TRBV9 and TRBJ1-3; D might be TRBD1 (5 bases). The V and J ends lost 1 base and 8 bases respectively, with 19 bases between them. Germline CDR1 is SGDLS and CDR2 is YYNGEE. This CDR3 has 16 amino acids. The CDR3 spells CASSVLGLRSVDTIYL. The CDR3 DNA reads as TGTGCCAGCAGCGTACTGGGACTGCGGTCGGTGGACACCATATATTTG.

This clonotype was counted many times. The V call is TRBV2, the J call TRBJ2-4; perhaps TRBD2 as D (5 bases). Germline loops: CDR1 SNHLY, CDR2 FYNNEI. Trimming stripped 2 bases from V and 7 bases from J, with 9 bases between. This CDR3 region has 13 residues. The CDR3 is CASSESGGNIQYF. CDR3 bases: TGTGCCAGCAGTGAAAGCGGCGGTAACATTCAGTACTTC.

This clonotype has ten or more counts. The rearrangement uses TRBV4-2 and TRBJ2-7; 10 bases line up with TRBD2. Trimming took 4 bases from V and 2 from J; bases not matched to a gene: 5. Germline V lookup: CDR1 LGHNA, CDR2 YNFKEQ. The CDR3 is made up of 15 amino acids. CDR3 nucleotides: TGTGCCAGCAGCCGCGACCTAGCGGGGGCCTACGAGCAGTACTTC. Its translation: CASSRDLAGAYEQYF.

This clonotype came up a few times. V gene TRBV19 combines with J gene TRBJ2-2, with TRBD1 identical over 7 bases. Trimming took 5 bases from V and 6 from J; bases not matched to a gene: 9. CDR1 is LNHDA, CDR2 SQIVND, per germline (reference sequence). This CDR3 region has 15 residues. The CDR3 sequence: CASSGYRQGPGELFF. Here the CDR3 DNA reads TGTGCCAGTAGTGGCTACCGACAGGGCCCCGGGGAGCTGTTTTTT.

This clonotype was seen ten or more times. The J gene is TRBJ2-5, the V gene TRBV7-2; 7 positions match TRBD2. V gave up 1 base and J gave up 4 bases; unmatched junction bases: 3. CDR3 length: 14 amino acids. The germline CDR1 and CDR2 sequences are SGHTA and FQGNSA. CDR3 amino acids: CASSLVGGRETQYF. The CDR3 DNA is TGTGCCAGCAGCTTAGTCGGCGGGAGAGAGACCCAGTACTTC.

This clonotype was recorded at least ten times. This rearrangement joins TRBV4-2 to TRBJ2-7, with 10 bases fitting TRBD2. V gave up 2 bases and J gave up 1 base; unmatched junction bases: 2. Germline loops: CDR1 LGHNA, CDR2 YNFKEQ. The CDR3 loop spans 15 amino acids. This chain's CDR3 is CASSQWTSGSYEQYF. DNA for the CDR3: TGTGCCAGCAGCCAATGGACTAGCGGATCCTACGAGCAGTACTTC.

This clonotype was counted many times. This chain joins TRBV12-3 or TRBV12-4 and TRBJ1-1, with D perhaps TRBD1 (6 bases). CDR3 length: 14 residues. V dropped 3 bases and J dropped 6 bases, with 14 bases sitting between them. CDR3 sequence reads: CASSFGGSFAEAFF. The CDR3 DNA sequence: TGTGCCAGCAGTTTCGGGGGCAGCTTCGCTGAAGCTTTCTTT.

The sample holds many counts of this clonotype. The chain is built from TRBV19 and TRBJ1-1, with D perhaps TRBD1 (5 bases). V lost 3 bases and J 4 bases, leaving 15 bases between the germline ends. The CDR3 has 15 residues. Per the germline V gene, CDR1 is LNHDA and CDR2 is SQIVND (reference sequence). CDR3 region: CASSMLGGYRTEAFF. CDR3 nucleotides: TGTGCCAGTAGTATGTTGGGGGGTTATCGCACTGAAGCTTTCTTT.

This clonotype was observed a few times. The chain carries TRBV12-3 or TRBV12-4 and TRBJ2-7; D remains ambiguous. The CDR3 spans 19 residues. V lost 3 bases and J lost 2, with 26 bases in between. CDR3 amino acids: CASSFRGVGVFAGPYEQYF. CDR3 DNA sequence: TGTGCCAGCAGTTTTCGTGGAGTGGGCGTATTCGCCGGGCCCTACGAGCAGTACTTC.

This clonotype appeared many times. This sequence joins TRBV6-5 and TRBJ2-2; TRBD2 might be the D (5 bases). Deletions cut 4 bases from V and 4 bases from J, with 10 bases between. Germline lookup yields CDR1 MNHEY and CDR2 SVGAGI. The CDR3 extends over 14 amino acids. CDR3 region: CASSFLGGTGELFF. CDR3 nucleotide sequence: TGTGCCAGCAGTTTCCTCGGAGGCACCGGGGAGCTGTTTTTT.

This clonotype showed up many times. The CDR3 loop is CASSVEDNYGYTF. The CDR3, as DNA: TGTGCCAGCAGCGTAGAAGACAACTATGGCTACACCTTC. J is TRBJ1-2 and V is TRBV9; no clear D. CDR3 length: 13 amino acids. Germline V gene lookup returns CDR1 SGDLS and CDR2 YYNGEE. The V end lost 0 bases, the J end lost 2 bases, and 5 bases lay between the germline ends.